The 8 T cell receptor beta chains reported below all come from one sample, sequenced in a study of regulatory T cells in long-lasting Graves disease. According to the study, TCR beta libraries were built with iRepertoire HTBI primers and CDR3-region Arm-PCR. TCRdb re-called the multiplex PCR reads through MiXCR, storing one row per CDR3 protein. The sample contains hundreds of thousands of distinct CDR3 sequences, about 15% of which appear only once. Time point meaning: newly diagnosed GD, antithyroid drugs for less than 3 months. After RNA was extracted from PBMCs, the TCR library was made from it. These data also formed part of another study, on T cells in Graves' hyperthyroidism and ophthalmopathy.

Sequences were derived from peripheral blood mononuclear cells (PBMCs), sampled at new diagnosis, from a patient treated with antithyroid drugs. These receptors all come from a middle-aged woman with Graves disease.

This clonotype was observed a handful of times. V and J are TRBV10-3 and TRBJ2-1; possibly TRBD1 or TRBD2 for D (6 bases each). Germline V gene data show CDR1 as ENHRY and CDR2 as SYGVKD. The V and J ends lost 7 bases and 0 bases respectively, with 13 bases between them. The CDR3 sequence is 15 residues long. CDR3 amino acids: CAINEGGSSYNEQFF. CDR3 bases: TGTGCCATCAACGAGGGGGGAAGCTCCTACAATGAGCAGTTCTTC.

This clonotype was counted many times. This chain joins TRBV20-1 and TRBJ2-7; 7 positions match TRBD2. CDR3 length equals 14 residues. The V gene's germline CDR1 is DFQATT and CDR2 SNEGSKA (reference sequence). Trimming at V came to 3 bases and at J to 4 bases, leaving 9 bases not matched to a gene. The CDR3 nucleotides are TGCAGTGCTAGTTCGAGCGGGGAGGCATACGAGCAGTACTTC. Its translation: CSASSSGEAYEQYF.

This clonotype showed up just once. The rearrangement uses TRBV5-1 and TRBJ1-4, with D unclear. V lost 0 bases and J 8 bases, leaving 11 bases between the germline ends. The CDR3 consists of 14 residues. The germline V gene has CDR1 SGHRS and CDR2 YFSETQ. The CDR3 here is CASSLGGTEEKLFF. The CDR3 DNA is TGCGCCAGCAGCTTGGGAGGTACGGAGGAAAAACTGTTTTTT.

In its sample, this clonotype was seen a few times. The genes are TRBV5-4 and TRBJ2-3, with D possibly being TRBD1 or TRBD2 (6 bases each). Between the trimmed V and J ends, which lost 4 bases and 0 bases, there was a span of 15 bases. CDR1 SGHNT and CDR2 YYREEE come from the germline V gene (reference sequence). The CDR3 length is 16 residues. CDR3 sequence reads: CASSILGGLSTDTQYF. The DNA of the CDR3 is TGTGCCAGCAGCATCCTTGGGGGGCTGAGCACAGATACGCAGTATTTT.

The rearrangement joins TRBV7-2 to TRBJ1-2, with TRBD1 as a possible D gene (6 bases). The ends were cut back, 5 bases at V and 6 bases at J, with 16 bases in the middle. The CDR3 sequence is 14 residues long. Germline V gives CDR1 SGHTA, CDR2 FQGNSA. This CDR3 is CASSERGEANGYTF. CDR3 bases: TGTGCCAGCAGCGAAAGGGGGGAGGCAAATGGCTACACCTTC.

The sample holds many counts of this clonotype. The chain couples TRBV7-2 to TRBJ2-3; the D gene is possibly TRBD1 (6 bases). The CDR3 is 14 amino acids. CDR1 is SGHTA and CDR2 is FQGNSA in the germline V gene. Trimming cost V 5 bases and J 3 bases, with 12 bases left between them. In nucleotides, the CDR3 is TGTGCCAGCAGCCCTTGGACAGCAACAGATACGCAGTATTTT. As protein: CASSPWTATDTQYF.

The sample holds many counts of this clonotype. This chain uses TRBV12-3 or TRBV12-4 with TRBJ2-7; D might be TRBD2 (5 bases). Deletions cut 4 bases from V and 5 bases from J, with 15 bases between. The CDR3 is 14 amino acids. The CDR3 protein is CASSSRGYRNEQYF. CDR3 DNA sequence: TGTGCCAGCAGTTCAAGAGGGTATCGGAACGAGCAGTACTTC.

This clonotype occurred many times. The chain links TRBV24-1 to TRBJ1-2; D unclear. Germline CDR1 and CDR2: KGHDR and SFDVKD. V shed 1 base and J shed 6 bases, with 11 bases lying between them. The CDR3 length is 14 residues. The DNA for the CDR3 is TGTGCCACCAGTGATTTTACCCAAATCCATGGCTACACCTTC. Its protein is CATSDFTQIHGYTF.